This is a list of T cell receptor beta chains from one sample in a study of shared T cell receptors in the human thymus. Libraries were prepared by immunoSEQ multiplex PCR; TCRdb keeps only in-frame clonotypes and omits some of them. The sample records hundreds of thousands of clones, 70% to 90% being singletons. These data were likewise used in another study, on human thymus T cells.

Sequencing input: thymocytes. All receptors come from a boy under two years old with a congenital heart defect. Each CDR3 is given with its conserved first and last residue. Each record gives: D gene, clone size, CDR3 length, J gene, V gene, CDR3 protein, CDR3 DNA. D genes are given only for firm matches. Some rows have no size entry. The others give once, few or many, or a class for an expanded clone.

>.|.|12|TRBJ1-2|TRBV27
CASSLEGYGYTF
TGTGCCAGCAGTTTAGAGGGCTATGGCTACACCTTC
>.|.|17|TRBJ2-3|TRBV4-2
CASSQPPSASGTDTQYF
TGTGCCAGCAGCCAACCCCCGTCGGCTAGCGGCACAGATACGCAGTATTTT
>TRBD2|.|16|TRBJ2-1|TRBV5-1
CASSLGTSGSYNEQFF
TGCGCCAGCAGCCTGGGAACTAGCGGGAGTTACAATGAGCAGTTCTTC
>.|.|11|TRBJ1-5|TRBV11-1
CASSSVQPQHF
TGTGCCAGCAGCTCCGTTCAGCCCCAGCATTTT
>.|.|14|TRBJ2-5|TRBV4-3
CASSQDTSRETQYF
TGCGCCAGCAGCCAAGATACGTCGAGGGAGACCCAGTACTTC
>TRBD2|.|17|TRBJ2-7|TRBV9
CASSAGLAGTPGDEQYF
TGTGCCAGCAGCGCAGGACTAGCGGGAACCCCGGGGGACGAGCAGTACTTC
>.|.|19|TRBJ2-1|TRBV29-1
CSVGRAWRGGGGVYNEQFF
TGCAGCGTTGGAAGGGCGTGGCGGGGTGGCGGAGGGGTATACAATGAGCAGTTCTTC
>.|.|15|TRBJ2-7|TRBV5-4
CASSLVRYWSCEQYF
TGTGCCAGCAGCTTGGTACGGTACTGGTCGTGCGAGCAGTACTTC
>TRBD2|.|15|TRBJ2-3|TRBV4-1
CASSLAGSGTDTQYF
TGCGCCAGCAGCCTAGCGGGATCTGGCACAGATACGCAGTATTTT
>TRBD2|.|15|TRBJ2-1|TRBV9
CASSVGGTRGNEQFF
TGTGCCAGCAGCGTAGGGGGGACTAGAGGCAATGAGCAGTTCTTC
>TRBD2|.|12|TRBJ2-3|TRBV30
CAWAPSSGSQYF
TGTGCCTGGGCCCCCTCTAGCGGTTCACAGTATTTT
>TRBD2|few|19|TRBJ2-3|TRBV5-6
CASSLEASGRPYRTDTQYF
TGTGCCAGCAGCTTGGAAGCTAGCGGGAGGCCCTATAGAACAGATACGCAGTATTTT
>.|.|13|TRBJ2-3|TRBV4-3
CASSHSVADTQYF
TGCGCCAGCAGCCATTCCGTTGCAGATACGCAGTATTTT
>.|.|16|TRBJ2-5|TRBV7-6
CASSLAWDGGWETQYF
TGTGCCAGCAGCTTAGCTTGGGACGGAGGGTGGGAGACCCAGTACTTC
>TRBD1|.|15|TRBJ2-5|TRBV6-1
CASSGGQGYQETQYF
TGTGCCAGCAGTGGGGGACAGGGGTACCAAGAGACCCAGTACTTC
>TRBD2|.|16|TRBJ2-7|TRBV28
CASSGGTSGIPYEQYF
TGTGCCAGCAGTGGCGGGACTAGCGGGATCCCCTACGAGCAGTACTTC
>TRBD1|.|14|TRBJ1-2|TRBV6-6
CASSRDRGHYGYTF
TGTGCCAGCAGTAGGGACAGGGGACACTATGGCTACACCTTC
>.|.|12|TRBJ1-2|TRBV29-1
CSVEDRGEGYTF
TGCAGCGTTGAAGACCGGGGGGAAGGCTACACCTTC
>TRBD2|.|18|TRBJ2-3|TRBV28
CASTTPMVSGSYADTQYF
TGTGCCAGCACCACTCCCATGGTTAGCGGGAGTTACGCAGATACGCAGTATTTT
>.|few|15|TRBJ2-3|TRBV11-3
CASGTTRGLTDTQYF
TGTGCCAGCGGTACGACTCGGGGGTTGACAGATACGCAGTATTTT
>.|.|15|TRBJ2-1|TRBV6-5
CASSPALAANNEQFF
TGTGCCAGCAGCCCCGCCCTAGCCGCCAACAATGAGCAGTTCTTC
>TRBD1|.|16|TRBJ1-2|TRBV27
CASSESRPGTGDGYTF
TGTGCCAGCAGTGAAAGCCGTCCCGGGACAGGAGATGGCTACACCTTC
>TRBD2|.|15|TRBJ2-1|TRBV4-3
CASSQGLAVYNEQFF
TGCGCCAGCAGCCAAGGACTAGCGGTTTACAATGAGCAGTTCTTC
>.|.|16|TRBJ2-3|TRBV28
CASSLKLASFPDTQYF
TGTGCCAGCAGTTTAAAGTTAGCGTCCTTCCCAGATACGCAGTATTTT
>TRBD1|.|13|TRBJ2-1|TRBV19
CASLDRPFNEQFF
TGTGCCAGTTTGGACAGGCCTTTCAATGAGCAGTTCTTC
>TRBD2|few|15|TRBJ2-3|TRBV25-1
CASSPQRERADTQYF
TGTGCCAGCAGTCCACAGCGGGAGCGGGCAGATACGCAGTATTTT
>TRBD2|.|14|TRBJ2-3|TRBV25-1
CASSEGGCTDTQYF
TGTGCCAGCAGTGAGGGGGGGTGCACAGATACGCAGTATTTT
>.|.|13|TRBJ2-5|TRBV5-1
CASSLGGEETQYF
TGCGCCAGCAGCTTGGGAGGAGAAGAGACCCAGTACTTC
>.|.|18|TRBJ1-1|TRBV5-1
CASSLTTGTCGLNTEAFF
TGCGCCAGCAGCTTAACTACGGGAACATGCGGCTTGAACACTGAAGCTTTCTTT
>.|once|13|TRBJ2-7|TRBV29-1
CSVENQDSYEQYF
TGCAGCGTTGAAAATCAGGACAGCTACGAGCAGTACTTC
>TRBD1|.|14|TRBJ2-7|TRBV18
CASSLRDRTYEQYF
TGTGCCAGCTCACTCCGGGACAGGACCTACGAGCAGTACTTC
>.|.|16|TRBJ2-3|TRBV7-2
CASSLAWVAVADTQYF
TGTGCCAGCAGCTTAGCGTGGGTAGCCGTCGCAGATACGCAGTATTTT
>.|.|16|TRBJ2-1|TRBV5-6
CASSLPLSAAYNEQFF
TGTGCCAGCAGCTTGCCCTTATCGGCGGCCTACAATGAGCAGTTCTTC
>.|.|13|TRBJ1-1|TRBV5-1
CASSLVRNTEAFF
TGCGCCAGCAGCTTGGTGCGGAACACTGAAGCTTTCTTT
>TRBD1|few|16|TRBJ1-5|TRBV19
CASSIVPLSRGPAQHF
TGTGCCAGTAGTATAGTCCCCCTCTCCAGGGGGCCGGCCCAGCATTTT
>.|.|14|TRBJ2-7|TRBV29-1
CSVTRTTATYEQYF
TGCAGCGTGACCCGGACTACCGCTACCTACGAGCAGTACTTC
>.|once|17|TRBJ2-1|TRBV7-2
CASSLALGSEKDNEQFF
TGTGCCAGCAGCTTAGCGCTGGGTAGCGAAAAGGACAATGAGCAGTTCTTC
>TRBD1|few|15|TRBJ2-7|TRBV19
CASSMVGTGTYEQYF
TGTGCCAGTAGTATGGTCGGGACAGGGACCTACGAGCAGTACTTC